One sample yielded the 13 T cell receptor beta chains listed below, sequenced in a study of blood T cell repertoires in COVID-19. The protocol was immunoSEQ multiplex PCR, while the TCRdb copy is restricted to in-frame clones and leaves out a portion. Of under 200,000 clones in the sample, almost 85% are singletons; the top ten hold around an eighth. Sequencing was performed on peripheral blood. The receptors stem from a man younger than 35 with active or convalescent COVID-19.

This rearrangement joins TRBV5-1 to TRBJ2-7; D may be TRBD2 (6 bases). The V gene lost 0 bases and the J gene lost 2 bases, with 9 bases spanning the gap. The CDR3 length is 14 residues. Germline CDR1 and CDR2: SGHRS and YFSETQ. CDR3 coding DNA: TGCGCCAGCAGCTTGGGCGGGGCCGCCTACGAGCAGTACTTC. This translates into CASSLGGAAYEQYF.

Of note for this clone: Other DNA sequences within the sample encode an identical CDR3. V usage is TRBV19 and J usage is TRBJ1-1, with D possibly TRBD1 on 6 matching bases. The ends were cut back, 3 bases at V and 2 bases at J, with 7 bases in the middle. The CDR3 loop spans 13 amino acids. CDR1 is LNHDA, CDR2 SQIVND, per germline (reference sequence). CDR3 nucleotides: TGTGCCAGTAGTATGACAGGAAACACTGAAGCTTTCTTT. Translation gives CASSMTGNTEAFF.

The rearrangement joins TRBV27 to TRBJ2-6; D gene unclear. The CDR3 loop spans 15 amino acids. Germline CDR1 reads MNHEY; CDR2 reads SMNVEV (reference sequence). Trimming pared 4 bases from V and 0 bases from J, leaving 7 bases between. In DNA, the CDR3 is TGTGCCAGCAGTTCCTCCTCCTCTGGGGCCAACGTCCTGACTTTC. This translates into CASSSSSSGANVLTF.

In DNA, the CDR3 is TGTGCCAGCAGTGACCCTAACAGGAGCTCCTATAATTCACCCCTCCACTTT. Residues: CASSDPNRSSYNSPLHF. This chain joins TRBV2 and TRBJ1-6, with a weak D call TRBD1 (5 bases). The ends were cut back, 3 bases at V and 0 bases at J, with 12 bases in the middle. Germline lookup yields CDR1 SNHLY and CDR2 FYNNEI. The CDR3 has 17 residues. The full variable domain, rest sourced from reference TRBV2 and TRBJ1-6, is EPEVTQTPSHQVTQMGQEVILRCVPISNHLYFYWYRQILGQKVEFLVSFYNNEISEKSEIFDDQFSVERPDGSNFTLKIRSTKLEDSAMYFCASSDPNRSSYNSPLHFGNGTRLTVT.

The chain carries TRBV28 and TRBJ1-5; the match to TRBD1 covers 9 bases. Looked up from germline, CDR1 is MDHEN and CDR2 is SYDVKM. V shed 1 base and J 4 bases; nucleotides not matched to a gene: 2. This CDR3 has 15 amino acids. CDR3 DNA sequence: TGTGCCAGCAGTTTATACGGGACAGGGAATCAGCCCCAGCATTTT. The encoded protein is CASSLYGTGNQPQHF.

This clone was counted a single time. The genes are TRBV19 and TRBJ1-4; D remains ambiguous. Looked up from germline, CDR1 is LNHDA and CDR2 is SQIVND (reference sequence). Trimming shortened V by 10 bases and J by 0 bases, and 18 bases separated the two germline ends. This CDR3 contains 16 residues. The CDR3 DNA reads TGTGCCACCGAGGCTGTACCGGGATCAACTAATGAAAAACTGTTTTTT. As protein: CATEAVPGSTNEKLFF.

The genes are TRBV7-2 and TRBJ2-7; 11 positions agree with TRBD1. Trimming cost V 4 bases and J 5 bases; bases outside gene matches: 4. The CDR3 sequence is 14 residues long. Germline loops: CDR1 SGHTA, CDR2 FQGNSA. CDR3 sequence: CASSWDRGIDEQYF. DNA for the CDR3: TGTGCCAGCAGCTGGGACAGGGGGATCGACGAGCAGTACTTC.

This clone has more than one count but fewer than ten. The V gene is TRBV5-6, the J gene TRBJ2-2, with 9 positions matching TRBD1. The CDR3 is 17 amino acids. V shed 0 bases, J shed 4 bases, and the junction held 7 bases outside the gene matches. Per the germline V gene, CDR1 is SGHDT and CDR2 is YYEEEE. The DNA of the CDR3 is TGTGCCAGCAGCTTGGATGTGGGGACAGGGATCACCGGGGAGCTGTTTTTT. Amino acids: CASSLDVGTGITGELFF.

The chain is built from TRBV30 and TRBJ2-7; a weak D match, TRBD2 (5 bases). In germline, CDR1 is GTSNPN, CDR2 SVGIG (reference sequence). V lost 0 bases to trimming and J lost 3 bases, with 21 bases between them. This CDR3 region has 17 residues. The CDR3 bases are TGTGCCTGGAGTGTAACGGGGAAACCGCCCCGGGACTACGAGCAGTACTTC. This encodes CAWSVTGKPPRDYEQYF.

The chain is built from TRBV6-5 and TRBJ1-6, with D possibly TRBD1 on 6 matching bases. The CDR3 consists of 15 residues. In germline, CDR1 is MNHEY, CDR2 SVGAGI. The V end lost 2 bases, the J end lost 7 bases, and 12 bases lay between the germline ends. The DNA for the CDR3 is TGTGCCAGCAGTTACACAGGGTCCCTAAATTCACCCCTCCACTTT. The encoded protein is CASSYTGSLNSPLHF.

This clone showed up just a few times. The germline gene is not matched at one end of the junction; a read error may be the cause. The rearrangement links TRBV2 to TRBJ2-7; 11 bases line up with TRBD1. The CDR3 totals 14 residues. Germline V gene sequence: CDR1 SNHLY, CDR2 FYNNEI. CDR3 amino acids: CATSGQGATYEQYF. CDR3 bases: TGTGCCACCAGTGGACAGGGGGCCACCTACGAGCAGTACTTC.

The gene calls are TRBV19 and TRBJ1-5; 11 positions agree with TRBD1. This CDR3 comprises 15 residues. Germline V gives CDR1 LNHDA, CDR2 SQIVND (reference sequence). With 4 bases clipped from V and 3 bases from J, the junction kept 2 bases outside the gene matches. The CDR3 protein is CASSRTGGPNQPQHF. CDR3 sequence (DNA): TGTGCCAGTAGTAGGACAGGGGGCCCCAATCAGCCCCAGCATTTT.

In this sample, this clone turned up once. The chain recombines TRBV6-2 or TRBV6-3 with TRBJ1-1, with D tentatively TRBD1 (5 bases). This CDR3 is built from 15 residues. Germline CDR1 reads MNHEY; CDR2 reads SVGEGT. The V gene lost 6 bases and the J gene lost 0 bases, with 14 bases spanning the gap. This chain's CDR3 is CASSEDDRMNTEAFF. In DNA, the CDR3 is TGTGCCAGCAGCGAAGACGACAGAATGAACACTGAAGCTTTCTTT.